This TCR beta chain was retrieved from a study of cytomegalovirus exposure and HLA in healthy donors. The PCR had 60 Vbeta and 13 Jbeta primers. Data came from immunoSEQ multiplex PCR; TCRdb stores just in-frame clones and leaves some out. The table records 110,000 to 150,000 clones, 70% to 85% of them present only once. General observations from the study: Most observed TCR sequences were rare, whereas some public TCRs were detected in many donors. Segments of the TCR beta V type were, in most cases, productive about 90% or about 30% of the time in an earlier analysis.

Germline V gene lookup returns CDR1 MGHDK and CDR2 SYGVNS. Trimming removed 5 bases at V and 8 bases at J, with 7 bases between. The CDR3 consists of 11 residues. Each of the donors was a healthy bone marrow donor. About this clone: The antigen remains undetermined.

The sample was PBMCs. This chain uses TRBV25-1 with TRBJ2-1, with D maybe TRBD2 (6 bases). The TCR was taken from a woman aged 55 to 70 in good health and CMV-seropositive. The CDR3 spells CASSRRDEQFF. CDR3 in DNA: TGTGCCAGCAGTCGGAGGGATGAGCAGTTCTTC.